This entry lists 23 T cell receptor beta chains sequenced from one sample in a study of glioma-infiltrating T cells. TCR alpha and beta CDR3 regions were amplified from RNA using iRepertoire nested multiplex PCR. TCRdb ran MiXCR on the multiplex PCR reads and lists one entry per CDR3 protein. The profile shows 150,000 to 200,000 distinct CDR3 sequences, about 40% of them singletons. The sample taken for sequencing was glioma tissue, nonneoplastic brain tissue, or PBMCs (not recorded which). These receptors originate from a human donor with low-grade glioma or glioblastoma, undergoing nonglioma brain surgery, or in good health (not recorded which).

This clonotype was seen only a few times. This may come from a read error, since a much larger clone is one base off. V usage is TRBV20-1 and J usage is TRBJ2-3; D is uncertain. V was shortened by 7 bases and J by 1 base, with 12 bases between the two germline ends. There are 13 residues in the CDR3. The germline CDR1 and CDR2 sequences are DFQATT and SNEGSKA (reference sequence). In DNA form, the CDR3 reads TGCAGTGATAGTCCCTCCGGCACAGATACGCAGTATTTT. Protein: CSDSPSGTDTQYF.

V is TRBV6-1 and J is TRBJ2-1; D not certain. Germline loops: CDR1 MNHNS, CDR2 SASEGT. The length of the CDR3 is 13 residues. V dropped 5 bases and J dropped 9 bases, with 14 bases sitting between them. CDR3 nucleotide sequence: TGTGCCAGCAGTTCCAACCCGGCAAGTGAGCAGTTCTTC. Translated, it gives CASSSNPASEQFF.

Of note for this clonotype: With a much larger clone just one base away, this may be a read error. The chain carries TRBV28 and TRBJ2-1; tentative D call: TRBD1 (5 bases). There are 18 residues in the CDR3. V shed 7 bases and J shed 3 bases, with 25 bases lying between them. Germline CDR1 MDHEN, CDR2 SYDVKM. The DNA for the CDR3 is TGTGCCAGCATTTCTCCCACGACTCCCTTAGGGGTCTACAATGAGCAGTTCTTC. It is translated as CASISPTTPLGVYNEQFF.

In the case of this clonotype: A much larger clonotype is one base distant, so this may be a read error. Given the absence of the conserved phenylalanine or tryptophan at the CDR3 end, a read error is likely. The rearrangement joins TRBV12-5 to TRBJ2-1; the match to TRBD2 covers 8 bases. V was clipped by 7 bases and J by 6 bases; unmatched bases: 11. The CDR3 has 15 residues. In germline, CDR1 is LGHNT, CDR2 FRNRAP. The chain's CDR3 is CASAKPAGVVNEQFL. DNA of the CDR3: TGTGCTAGTGCCAAACCAGCGGGAGTTGTCAATGAGCAGTTCTTA.

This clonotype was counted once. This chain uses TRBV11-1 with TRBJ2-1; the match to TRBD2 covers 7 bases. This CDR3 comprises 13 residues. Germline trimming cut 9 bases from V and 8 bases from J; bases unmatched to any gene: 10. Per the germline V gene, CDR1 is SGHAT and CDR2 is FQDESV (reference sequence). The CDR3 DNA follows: TGTGCCAGACAAGGACTAGTCTCCGATGAGCAGTTCTTC. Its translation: CARQGLVSDEQFF.

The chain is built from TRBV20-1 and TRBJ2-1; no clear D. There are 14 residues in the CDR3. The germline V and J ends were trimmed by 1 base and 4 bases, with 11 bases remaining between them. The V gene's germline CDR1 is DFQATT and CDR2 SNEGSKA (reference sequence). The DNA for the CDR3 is TGCAGTGCTAGAGTGAAACTGTTGTACAATGAGCAGTTCTTC. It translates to CSARVKLLYNEQFF.

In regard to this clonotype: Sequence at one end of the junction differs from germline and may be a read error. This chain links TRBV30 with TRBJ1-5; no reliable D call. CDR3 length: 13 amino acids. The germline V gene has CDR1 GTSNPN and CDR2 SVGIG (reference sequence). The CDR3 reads CAWSVTQNQHQHF. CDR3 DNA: TGTGCCTGGAGTGTAACGCAGAATCAGCACCAGCATTTT.

DNA of the CDR3: TGTGCCAGCGCCCTGGAGGGGGACACAGATACGCAGTATTTT. Its translation is CASALEGDTDTQYF. The gene calls are TRBV9 and TRBJ2-3; either TRBD1 or TRBD2 may fit D (6 bases each). V dropped 7 bases and J dropped 2 bases, with 14 bases sitting between them. Germline lookup yields CDR1 SGDLS and CDR2 YYNGEE. This CDR3 comprises 14 residues.

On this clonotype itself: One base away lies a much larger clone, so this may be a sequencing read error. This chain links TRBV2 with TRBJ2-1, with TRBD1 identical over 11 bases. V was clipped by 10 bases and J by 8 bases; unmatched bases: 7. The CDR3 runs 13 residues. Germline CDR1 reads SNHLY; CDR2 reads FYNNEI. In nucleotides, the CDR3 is TGTGCCAACGGGACAGGGGGTGCGTATGAGCAGTTCTTC. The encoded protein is CANGTGGAYEQFF.

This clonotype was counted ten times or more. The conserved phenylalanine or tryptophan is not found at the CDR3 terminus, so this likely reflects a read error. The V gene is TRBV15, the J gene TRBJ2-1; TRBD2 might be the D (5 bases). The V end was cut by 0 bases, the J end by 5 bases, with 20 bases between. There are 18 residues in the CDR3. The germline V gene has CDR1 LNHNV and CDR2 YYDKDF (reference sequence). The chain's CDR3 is CATSREDGARLANNEQFL. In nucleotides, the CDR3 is TGTGCCACCAGCAGAGAAGACGGCGCGCGGCTAGCAAACAATGAGCAGTTCCTC.

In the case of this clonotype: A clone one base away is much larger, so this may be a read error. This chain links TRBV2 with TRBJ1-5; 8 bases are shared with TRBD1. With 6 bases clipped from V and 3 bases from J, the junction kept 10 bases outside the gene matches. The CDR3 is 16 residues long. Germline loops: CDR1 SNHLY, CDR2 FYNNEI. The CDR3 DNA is TGTGCCAGCAGAGGTGGGCCAGGGGGCTACAATCAGCCCCAGCATTTT. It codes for CASRGGPGGYNQPQHF. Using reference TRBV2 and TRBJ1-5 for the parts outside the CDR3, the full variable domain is EPEVTQTPSHQVTQMGQEVILRCVPISNHLYFYWYRQILGQKVEFLVSFYNNEISEKSEIFDDQFSVERPDGSNFTLKIRSTKLEDSAMYFCASRGGPGGYNQPQHFGDGTRLSIL.

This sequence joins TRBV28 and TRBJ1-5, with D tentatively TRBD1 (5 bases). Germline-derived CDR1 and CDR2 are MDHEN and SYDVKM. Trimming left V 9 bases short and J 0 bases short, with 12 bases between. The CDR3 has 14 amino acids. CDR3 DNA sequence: TGTGCCAGAAGGACAATATTTAGCAATCAGCCCCAGCATTTT. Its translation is CARRTIFSNQPQHF.

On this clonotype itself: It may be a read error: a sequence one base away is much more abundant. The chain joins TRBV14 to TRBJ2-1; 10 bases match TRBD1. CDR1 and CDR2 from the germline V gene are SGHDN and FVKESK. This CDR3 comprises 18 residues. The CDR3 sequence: CARSHWTGGKFLYNEQFF. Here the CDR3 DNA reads TGTGCCAGGAGCCACTGGACAGGGGGTAAATTTTTGTACAATGAGCAGTTCTTC.

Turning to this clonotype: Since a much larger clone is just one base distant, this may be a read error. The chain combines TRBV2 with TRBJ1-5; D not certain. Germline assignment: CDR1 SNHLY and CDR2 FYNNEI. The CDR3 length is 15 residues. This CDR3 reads CASSKDTYSNHPQHF. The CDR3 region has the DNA TGTGCCAGCAGTAAAGACACCTATAGCAATCACCCCCAGCATTTT.

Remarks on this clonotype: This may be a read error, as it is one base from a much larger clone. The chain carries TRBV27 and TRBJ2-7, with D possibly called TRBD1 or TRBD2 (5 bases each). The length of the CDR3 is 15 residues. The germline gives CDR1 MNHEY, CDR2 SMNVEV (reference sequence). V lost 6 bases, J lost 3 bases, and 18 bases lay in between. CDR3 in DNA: TGTGCCAGCAGCGCCCGTGGGGGTCTTATCTACGAGCAGTACTTC. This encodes CASSARGGLIYEQYF.

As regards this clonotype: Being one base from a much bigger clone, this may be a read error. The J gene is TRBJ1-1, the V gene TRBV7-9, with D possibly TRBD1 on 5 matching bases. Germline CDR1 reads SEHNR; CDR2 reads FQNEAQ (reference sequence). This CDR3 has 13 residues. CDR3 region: CASGVDRRTEDFF. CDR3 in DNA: TGTGCCAGTGGCGTTGACAGACGCACTGAAGATTTCTTT.

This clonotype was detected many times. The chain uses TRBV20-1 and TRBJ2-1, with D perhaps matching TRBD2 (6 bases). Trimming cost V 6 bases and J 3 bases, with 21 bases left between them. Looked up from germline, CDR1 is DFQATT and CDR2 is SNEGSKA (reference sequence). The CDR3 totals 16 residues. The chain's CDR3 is CSAKDPGLPIYNEQFF. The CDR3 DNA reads TGCAGTGCAAAGGACCCGGGACTCCCGATCTACAATGAGCAGTTCTTC.

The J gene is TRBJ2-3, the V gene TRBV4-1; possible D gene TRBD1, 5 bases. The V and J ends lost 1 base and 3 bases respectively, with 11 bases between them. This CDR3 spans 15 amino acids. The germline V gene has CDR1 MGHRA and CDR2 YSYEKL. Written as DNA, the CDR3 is TGCGCCAGCAGCCAAGCCCATGGGGCAACAGATACGCAGTATTTT. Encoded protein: CASSQAHGATDTQYF.

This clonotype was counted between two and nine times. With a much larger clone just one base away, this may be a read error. The CDR3, as DNA: TGTGCCAGCAGCGGAACTAGTTCCAGTGAGCAGTTCTTC. It yields the protein CASSGTSSSEQFF. J is TRBJ2-1 and V is TRBV2, with D possibly matching TRBD2 (5 bases). CDR3 length: 13 amino acids. The V end was cut by 6 bases, the J end by 9 bases, with 15 bases between. The V gene's germline CDR1 is SNHLY and CDR2 FYNNEI.

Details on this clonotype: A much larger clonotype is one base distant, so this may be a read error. In nucleotides, the CDR3 is TGCAGTGCCAGCCTCCTCCGGGACAGTTTACACGAGCAGTACTTC. Its protein product is CSASLLRDSLHEQYF. The V call is TRBV20-1, the J call TRBJ2-7; 7 positions agree with TRBD1. Germline trimming cut 6 bases from V and 5 bases from J; bases unmatched to any gene: 16. The CDR3 is 15 residues long. Germline V lookup: CDR1 DFQATT, CDR2 SNEGSKA (reference sequence).

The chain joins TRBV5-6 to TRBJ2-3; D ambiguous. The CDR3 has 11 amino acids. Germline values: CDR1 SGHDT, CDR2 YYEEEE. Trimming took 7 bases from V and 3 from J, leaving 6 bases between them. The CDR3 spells CASGLTDTQYF. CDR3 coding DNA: TGTGCCAGCGGATTAACAGATACGCAGTATTTT.

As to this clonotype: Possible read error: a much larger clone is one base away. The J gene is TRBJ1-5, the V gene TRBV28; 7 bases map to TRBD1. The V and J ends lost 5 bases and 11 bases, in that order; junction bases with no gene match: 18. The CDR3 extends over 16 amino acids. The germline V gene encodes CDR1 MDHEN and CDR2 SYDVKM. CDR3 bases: TGTGCCAGCAGTCTACCGGACAGGCGTATCGGCCAGACCCAGCATTTT. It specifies CASSLPDRRIGQTQHF.

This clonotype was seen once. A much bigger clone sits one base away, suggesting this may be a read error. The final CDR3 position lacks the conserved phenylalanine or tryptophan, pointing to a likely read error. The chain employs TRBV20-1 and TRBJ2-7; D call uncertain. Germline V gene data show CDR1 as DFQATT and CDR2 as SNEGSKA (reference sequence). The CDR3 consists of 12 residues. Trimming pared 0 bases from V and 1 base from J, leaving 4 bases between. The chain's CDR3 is CSARDSSYEQYL. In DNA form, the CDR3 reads TGCAGTGCTAGAGACAGTTCCTACGAGCAGTACCTC.